A single sample gave rise to the 21 T cell receptor beta chains below, sequenced in a study of shared clonotypes between healthy human individuals. Profiled with immunoSEQ multiplex PCR; TCRdb holds only in-frame clones, not every one. The sample contains millions of clones, 90% to 95% of which appear only once. Sequenced material: naive CD4+ T cells sorted from blood. Subset meaning: CD45RA+ positively selected. These TCRs come from a man in his late teens or twenties in good health.

This chain uses TRBV5-6 with TRBJ2-1; D uncertain. Germline values: CDR1 SGHDT, CDR2 YYEEEE. The CDR3 consists of 12 residues. The V and J ends lost 1 base and 4 bases respectively, with 3 bases between them. The CDR3 sequence is CASSLFYNEQFF. Here the CDR3 DNA reads TGTGCCAGCAGCTTGTTTTACAATGAGCAGTTCTTC.

This clone was seen only a few times. The chain recombines TRBV27 with TRBJ1-5, with 11 nucleotides matching TRBD1. CDR1 is MNHEY and CDR2 is SMNVEV in the germline V gene (reference sequence). The CDR3 loop spans 15 amino acids. Losses at the gene ends were 6 bases for V and 5 bases for J; bases not matched to a gene: 6. CDR3: CASRKGQGGYQPQHF. CDR3 DNA: TGTGCCAGCAGAAAGGGACAGGGGGGGTATCAGCCCCAGCATTTT.

Comment on this clone: A much larger clonotype is one base distant, so this may be a read error. This same CDR3 is encoded by further DNA sequences in the sample. This chain joins TRBV20-1 and TRBJ1-2; D is undetermined. The length of the CDR3 is 8 residues. Germline loops: CDR1 DFQATT, CDR2 SNEGSKA (reference sequence). CDR3 sequence reads: CSARDNTF. The CDR3, as DNA: TGCAGTGCTAGAGATAACACCTTT.

The V call is TRBV18, the J call TRBJ1-5; a possible D gene is TRBD1 (6 bases). The germline gives CDR1 KGHSH, CDR2 LQKENI. This CDR3 region has 13 residues. Between the trimmed V and J ends, which lost 6 bases and 5 bases, there was a span of 11 bases. The CDR3: CASSIAGDQPQHF. The DNA for the CDR3 is TGTGCCAGCTCTATAGCAGGGGATCAGCCCCAGCATTTT.

The chain links TRBV29-1 to TRBJ1-2; TRBD1 is a possible D gene (6 bases). The CDR3 is made up of 13 amino acids. The V end was cut by 3 bases, the J end by 4 bases, with 12 bases between. CDR1 SQVTM and CDR2 ANQGSEA come from the germline V gene. DNA of the CDR3: TGCAGCGTTGATATGGACAGCCCCTATGGCTACACCTTC. The encoded protein is CSVDMDSPYGYTF.

The chain combines TRBV7-3 with TRBJ1-1; D is uncertain. Germline values: CDR1 SGHTA, CDR2 FQGTGA. This CDR3 comprises 14 residues. V dropped 5 bases and J dropped 4 bases, with 14 bases sitting between them. The CDR3, as DNA: TGTGCCAGCAGCCCCGACCGGTGGGCCACTGAAGCTTTCTTT. Its translation: CASSPDRWATEAFF.

This clone was seen only a few times. The rearrangement joins TRBV5-5 to TRBJ1-3, with D unclear. The CDR3 is made up of 16 amino acids. V lost 0 bases and J lost 0, with 10 bases in between. Germline V gives CDR1 SGHKS, CDR2 YYEKEE (reference sequence). The CDR3 sequence: CASSLGGSSSGNTIYF. CDR3 sequence (DNA): TGTGCCAGCAGCTTGGGTGGGTCCAGCTCTGGAAACACCATATATTTT.

In the case of this clone: Within the sample, other DNA sequences also encode this same CDR3. The chain couples TRBV18 to TRBJ2-5, with 8 bases that match TRBD1. The CDR3 is 14 amino acids. Losses at the gene ends were 3 bases for V and 2 bases for J; bases not matched to a gene: 2. CDR1 is KGHSH, CDR2 LQKENI, per germline. The CDR3 DNA reads as TGTGCCAGCTCACCGACAGGGGTTCAAGAGACCCAGTACTTC. Its translation: CASSPTGVQETQYF.

This chain links TRBV11-3 with TRBJ2-1; a weak D match, TRBD2 (7 bases). CDR1 is SGHNT and CDR2 is YENEEA in the germline V gene. V was clipped by 5 bases and J by 8 bases, with 19 bases between them. The CDR3 sequence is 15 residues long. The chain's CDR3 is CASSTLYGGRHEQFF. The CDR3 region has the DNA TGTGCCAGCAGCACCTTGTACGGGGGGCGGCATGAGCAGTTCTTC.

As for this clone: This may be a read error: a much more frequent sequence differs by one nucleotide. Other nucleotide sequences from this sample produce the same CDR3. This rearrangement joins TRBV18 to TRBJ2-3; no clear D. Looked up from germline, CDR1 is KGHSH and CDR2 is LQKENI. V lost 3 bases and J 2 bases, leaving 6 bases between the germline ends. The CDR3 contains 13 residues. The CDR3 bases are TGTGCCAGCTCACCTTTGAACACAGATACGCAGTATTTT. Translated: CASSPLNTDTQYF. The whole variable domain, filled in from reference TRBV18 and TRBJ2-3, reads NAGVMQNPRHLVRRRGQEARLRCSPMKGHSHVYWYRQLPEEGLKFMVYLQKENIIDESGMPKERFSAEFPKEGPSILRIQQVVRGDSAAYFCASSPLNTDTQYFGPGTRLTVL.

The chain couples TRBV6-5 to TRBJ2-7; D perhaps matches TRBD1 (6 bases). The CDR3 sequence is 15 residues long. The germline CDR1 and CDR2 sequences are MNHEY and SVGAGI. Deletions cut 2 bases from V and 6 bases from J, with 17 bases between. The CDR3 DNA reads TGTGCCAGCAGTTACAGCCAGGGGCGACGAGGCGAGCAGTACTTC. This encodes CASSYSQGRRGEQYF.

The V call is TRBV30, the J call TRBJ2-6, with D perhaps TRBD2 (5 bases). Trimming took 0 bases from V and 1 from J, leaving 7 bases between them. CDR1 is GTSNPN and CDR2 is SVGIG in the germline V gene (reference sequence). The CDR3 spans 15 residues. The CDR3, as DNA: TGTGCCTGGAGTGTACCGGGGTCTGGGGCCAACGTCCTGACTTTC. Translated: CAWSVPGSGANVLTF.

About this clone: A much larger clone differs by one base, so this may be a read error. The genes are TRBV6-5 and TRBJ2-7, with D perhaps assigned TRBD1 or TRBD2 (5 bases each). Germline values: CDR1 MNHEY, CDR2 SVGAGI. Trimming cost V 5 bases and J 2 bases, with 13 bases left between them. CDR3 length: 14 amino acids. The DNA of the CDR3 is TGTGCCAGCAGTCCGGGACGGGGAACCTACGAGCAGTACTTC. This translates into CASSPGRGTYEQYF.

The chain links TRBV9 to TRBJ2-3; the D is unclear. Germline V lookup: CDR1 SGDLS, CDR2 YYNGEE. V was trimmed by 7 bases and J by 0 bases, leaving 21 bases between them. The CDR3 runs 17 residues. The CDR3 spells CASGQVLGRSSTDTQYF. DNA of the CDR3: TGTGCCAGCGGCCAAGTTTTGGGCCGGTCTAGCACAGATACGCAGTATTTT. Variable domain in full (rest from reference TRBV9 and TRBJ2-3): DSGVTQTPKHLITATGQRVTLRCSPRSGDLSVYWYQQSLDQGLQFLIQYYNGEERAKGNILERFSAQQFPDLHSELNLSSLELGDSALYFCASGQVLGRSSTDTQYFGPGTRLTVL.

The rearrangement links TRBV6-6 to TRBJ2-1; 8 bases agree with TRBD2. CDR3 length equals 15 residues. V shed 1 base, J shed 7 bases, and the junction held 6 bases outside the gene matches. Germline CDR1 and CDR2: MNHNY and SVGAGI (reference sequence). The CDR3 coding sequence is TGTGCCAGCAGTTACTTCGGGACTAGTGGAAATGAGCAGTTCTTC. This codes for CASSYFGTSGNEQFF.

V and J are TRBV7-9 and TRBJ1-1; 7 bases line up with TRBD1. J lost 5 bases, V lost 2 bases, and 11 bases had no gene match. The CDR3 has 16 residues. From germline, CDR1 is SEHNR and CDR2 FQNEAQ (reference sequence). CDR3 protein: CASSLLIGQGETEAFF. In nucleotides, the CDR3 is TGTGCCAGCAGCTTACTGATTGGCCAGGGGGAAACTGAAGCTTTCTTT.

The V gene is TRBV30, the J gene TRBJ2-7; no clear D. From germline, CDR1 is GTSNPN and CDR2 SVGIG (reference sequence). V dropped 7 bases and J dropped 0 bases, with 10 bases sitting between them. The CDR3 covers 12 residues. DNA of the CDR3: TGTGCCTCGATCTTTGACTCCTACGAGCAGTACTTC. Translating it yields CASIFDSYEQYF.

The chain uses TRBV7-9 and TRBJ2-7; D gene uncertain. The germline V gene has CDR1 SEHNR and CDR2 FQNEAQ (reference sequence). Trimming cost V 4 bases and J 6 bases, with 13 bases left between them. The CDR3 covers 13 residues. In DNA form, the CDR3 reads TGTGCCAGCAGCTCCAATGGCCCTACCGAGCAGTACTTC. Residues: CASSSNGPTEQYF.

The chain's CDR3 is CASTASGIYEQYF. CDR3 in DNA: TGTGCCAGCACGGCTAGCGGGATCTACGAGCAGTACTTC. The genes are TRBV6-5 and TRBJ2-7; 9 bases fit TRBD2. This CDR3 is built from 13 residues. Germline loops: CDR1 MNHEY, CDR2 SVGAGI. The V gene end was trimmed by 7 bases and the J gene end by 3 bases; junction bases not matched to a gene: 4.

The chain couples TRBV6-6 to TRBJ1-5, with D hard to call. The V end lost 2 bases, the J end lost 0 bases, and 8 bases lay between the germline ends. The CDR3 is 15 amino acids. Germline-derived CDR1 and CDR2 are MNHNY and SVGAGI (reference sequence). The CDR3 DNA reads TGTGCCAGCAGTTACGCGGAGTCTAGCAATCAGCCCCAGCATTTT. It is translated as CASSYAESSNQPQHF.

The chain joins TRBV7-2 to TRBJ1-1; no firm D call. The V gene's germline CDR1 is SGHTA and CDR2 FQGNSA. V dropped 5 bases and J dropped 0 bases, with 10 bases sitting between them. This CDR3 has 14 residues. DNA for the CDR3: TGTGCCAGCAGCGTTGTGGGCATGAACACTGAAGCTTTCTTT. It specifies CASSVVGMNTEAFF.